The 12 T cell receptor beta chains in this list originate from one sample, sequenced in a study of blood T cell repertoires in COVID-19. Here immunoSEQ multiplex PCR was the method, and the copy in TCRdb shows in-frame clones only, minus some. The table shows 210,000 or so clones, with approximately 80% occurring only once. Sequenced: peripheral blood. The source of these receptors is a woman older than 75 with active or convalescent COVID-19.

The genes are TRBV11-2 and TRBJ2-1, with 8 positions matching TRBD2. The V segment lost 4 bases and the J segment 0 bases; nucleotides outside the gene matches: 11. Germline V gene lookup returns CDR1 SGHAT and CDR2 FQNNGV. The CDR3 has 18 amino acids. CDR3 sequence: CASSSRAGGSNSYNEQFF. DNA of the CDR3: TGTGCCAGCAGCTCCAGGGCGGGGGGATCTAACTCCTACAATGAGCAGTTCTTC.

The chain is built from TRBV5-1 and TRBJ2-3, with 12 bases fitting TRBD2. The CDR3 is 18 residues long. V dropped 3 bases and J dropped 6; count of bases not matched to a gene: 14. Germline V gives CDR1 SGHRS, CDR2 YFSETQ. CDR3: CASSWGRTSGEIRDTQYF. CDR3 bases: TGCGCCAGCAGCTGGGGAAGGACTAGCGGGGAGATTCGGGATACGCAGTATTTT. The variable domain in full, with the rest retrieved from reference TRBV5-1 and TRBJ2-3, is KAGVTQTPRYLIKTRGQQVTLSCSPISGHRSVSWYQQTPGQGLQFLFEYFSETQRNKGNFPGRFSGRQFSNSRSEMNVSTLELGDSALYLCASSWGRTSGEIRDTQYFGPGTRLTVL.

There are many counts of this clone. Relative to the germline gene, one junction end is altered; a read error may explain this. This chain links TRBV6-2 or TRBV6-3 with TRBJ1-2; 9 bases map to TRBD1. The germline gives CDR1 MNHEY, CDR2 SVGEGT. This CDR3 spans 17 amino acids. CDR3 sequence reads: CASSDSLGTGINYGYTF. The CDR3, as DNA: TGTGCCAGCAGTGACTCCCTCGGGACAGGGATCAACTATGGCTACACCTTC.

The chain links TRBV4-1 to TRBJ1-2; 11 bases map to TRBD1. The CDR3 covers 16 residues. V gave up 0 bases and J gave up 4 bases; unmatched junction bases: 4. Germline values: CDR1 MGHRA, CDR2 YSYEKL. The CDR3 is CASSQDGQGAIYGYTF. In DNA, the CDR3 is TGCGCCAGCAGCCAAGACGGACAGGGGGCGATCTATGGCTACACCTTC.

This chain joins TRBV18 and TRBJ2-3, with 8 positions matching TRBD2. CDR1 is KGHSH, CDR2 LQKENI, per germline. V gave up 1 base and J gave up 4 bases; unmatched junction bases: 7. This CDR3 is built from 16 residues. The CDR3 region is CASSPLAGGRADTQYF. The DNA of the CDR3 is TGTGCCAGCTCACCACTGGCGGGGGGCCGTGCAGATACGCAGTATTTT.

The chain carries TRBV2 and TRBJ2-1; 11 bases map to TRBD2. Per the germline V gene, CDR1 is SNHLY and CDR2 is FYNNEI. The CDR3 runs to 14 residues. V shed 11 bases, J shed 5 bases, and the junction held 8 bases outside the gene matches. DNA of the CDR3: TGTGCCTGCCGACTAGCGGGGAGGAACAATGAGCAGTTCTTC. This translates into CACRLAGRNNEQFF. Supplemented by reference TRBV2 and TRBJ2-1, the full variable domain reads EPEVTQTPSHQVTQMGQEVILRCVPISNHLYFYWYRQILGQKVEFLVSFYNNEISEKSEIFDDQFSVERPDGSNFTLKIRSTKLEDSAMYFCACRLAGRNNEQFFGPGTRLTVL.

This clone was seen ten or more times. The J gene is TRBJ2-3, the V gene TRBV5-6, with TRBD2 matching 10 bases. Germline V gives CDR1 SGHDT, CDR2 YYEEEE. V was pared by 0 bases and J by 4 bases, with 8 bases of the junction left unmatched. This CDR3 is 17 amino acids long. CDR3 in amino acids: CASSLEISGGAADTQYF. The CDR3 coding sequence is TGTGCCAGCAGCTTGGAAATCAGCGGGGGGGCCGCAGATACGCAGTATTTT.

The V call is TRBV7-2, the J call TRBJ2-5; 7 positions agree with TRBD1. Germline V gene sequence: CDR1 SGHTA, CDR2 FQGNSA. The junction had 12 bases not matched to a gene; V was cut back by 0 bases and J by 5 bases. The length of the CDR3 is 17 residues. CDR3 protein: CASSLARGLGEWETQYF. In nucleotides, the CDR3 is TGTGCCAGCAGCTTAGCGAGGGGGCTGGGGGAATGGGAGACCCAGTACTTC.

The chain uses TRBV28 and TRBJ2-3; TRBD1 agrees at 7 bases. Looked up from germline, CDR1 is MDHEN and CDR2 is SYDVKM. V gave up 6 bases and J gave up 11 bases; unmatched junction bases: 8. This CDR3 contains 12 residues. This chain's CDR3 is CASRRSGTVQYF. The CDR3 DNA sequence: TGTGCCAGCAGGCGGTCCGGGACAGTGCAGTATTTT.

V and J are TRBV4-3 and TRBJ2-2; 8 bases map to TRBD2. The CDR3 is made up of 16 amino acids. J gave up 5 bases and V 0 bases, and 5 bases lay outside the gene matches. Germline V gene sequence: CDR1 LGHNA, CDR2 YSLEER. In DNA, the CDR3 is TGCGCCAGCAGCCAAGAGCGGGGGGTGGGGACCGGGGAGCTGTTTTTT. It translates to CASSQERGVGTGELFF.

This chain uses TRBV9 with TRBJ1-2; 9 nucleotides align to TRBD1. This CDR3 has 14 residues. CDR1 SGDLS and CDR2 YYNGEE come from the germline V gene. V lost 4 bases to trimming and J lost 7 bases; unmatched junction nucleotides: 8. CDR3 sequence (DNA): TGTGCCAGCAGCTACGGGACAGGGAATCTTGGCTACACCTTC. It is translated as CASSYGTGNLGYTF.

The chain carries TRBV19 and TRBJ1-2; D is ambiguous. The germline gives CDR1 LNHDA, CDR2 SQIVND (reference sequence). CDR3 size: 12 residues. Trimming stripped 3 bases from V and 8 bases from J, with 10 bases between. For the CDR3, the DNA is TGTGCCAGTAGTATGTCAGGCCGGGGCTACACCTTC. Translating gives CASSMSGRGYTF. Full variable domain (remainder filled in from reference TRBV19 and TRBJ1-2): DGGITQSPKYLFRKEGQNVTLSCEQNLNHDAMYWYRQDPGQGLRLIYYSQIVNDFQKGDIAEGYSVSREKKESFPLTVTSAQKNPTAFYLCASSMSGRGYTFGSGTRLTVV.